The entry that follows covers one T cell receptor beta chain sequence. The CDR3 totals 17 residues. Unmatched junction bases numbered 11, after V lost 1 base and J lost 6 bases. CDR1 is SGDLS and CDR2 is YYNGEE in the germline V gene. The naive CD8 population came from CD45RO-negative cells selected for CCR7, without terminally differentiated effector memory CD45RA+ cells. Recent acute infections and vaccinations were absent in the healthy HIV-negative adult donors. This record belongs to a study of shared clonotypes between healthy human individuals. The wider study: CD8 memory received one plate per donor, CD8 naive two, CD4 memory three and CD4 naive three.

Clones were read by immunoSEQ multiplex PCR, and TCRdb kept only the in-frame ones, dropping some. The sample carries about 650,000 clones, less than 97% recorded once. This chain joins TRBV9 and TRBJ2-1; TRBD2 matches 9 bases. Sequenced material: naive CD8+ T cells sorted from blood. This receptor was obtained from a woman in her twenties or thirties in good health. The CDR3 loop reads CASSVSGGRADGNEQFF. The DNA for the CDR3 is TGTGCCAGCAGCGTATCGGGCGGGAGGGCCGATGGCAATGAGCAGTTCTTC.